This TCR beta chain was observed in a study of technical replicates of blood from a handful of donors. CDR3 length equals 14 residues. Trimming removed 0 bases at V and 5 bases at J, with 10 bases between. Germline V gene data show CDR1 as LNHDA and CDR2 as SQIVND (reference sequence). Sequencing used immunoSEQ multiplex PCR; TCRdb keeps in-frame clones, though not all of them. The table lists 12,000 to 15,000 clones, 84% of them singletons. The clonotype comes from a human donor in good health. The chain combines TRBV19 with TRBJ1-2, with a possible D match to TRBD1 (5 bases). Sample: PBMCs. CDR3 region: CASSIEPGRYGYTF. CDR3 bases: TGTGCCAGTAGTATAGAGCCAGGGAGGTATGGCTACACCTTC.